These 19 T cell receptor beta chains came from one sample sequenced in a study of blood T cell repertoires in COVID-19. Some clones are missing from TCRdb's copy, which holds only in-frame ones; the method was immunoSEQ multiplex PCR. The data hold approximately 300,000 clones, with more than 85% observed a single time. The source material was PBMCs or T cells enriched from blood (not recorded which). These receptors were collected from a woman aged 25-40 years who had recovered from COVID-19.

CDR3 loop: CASSPGLAGGRGARETQYF. Written as DNA, the CDR3 is TGTGCCAGCAGCCCTGGACTAGCGGGGGGCAGGGGGGCAAGGGAGACCCAGTACTTC. V is TRBV6-2 or TRBV6-3 and J is TRBJ2-5, with TRBD2 matching over 14 bases. J was trimmed by 5 bases and V by 6 bases; bases with no gene match: 17. The CDR3 has 19 amino acids. Germline CDR1 is MNHEY and CDR2 is SVGEGT.

The J gene is TRBJ1-1, the V gene TRBV2, with TRBD1 matching 7 bases. This CDR3 has 14 amino acids. Germline V lookup: CDR1 SNHLY, CDR2 FYNNEI. Unmatched junction bases numbered 7, after V lost 3 bases and J lost 6 bases. CDR3 in DNA: TGTGCCAGCAGTGACCCGACAGGGCGGCCTGAAGCTTTCTTT. Amino acids: CASSDPTGRPEAFF.

Only one count was recorded for this clone. This sequence joins TRBV10-3 and TRBJ2-3; perhaps TRBD2 as D (6 bases). The germline V gene encodes CDR1 ENHRY and CDR2 SYGVKD. V was clipped by 4 bases and J by 4 bases, with 15 bases between them. The CDR3 runs to 15 residues. The CDR3 loop is CAISVSGTLSDTQYF. CDR3 sequence (DNA): TGTGCCATCAGTGTGTCCGGGACTCTCTCAGATACGCAGTATTTT.

This sequence joins TRBV27 and TRBJ1-1; D is ambiguous. Germline CDR1 MNHEY, CDR2 SMNVEV (reference sequence). V lost 6 bases and J lost 5, with 13 bases in between. CDR3 size: 13 residues. This CDR3 is CASRTHGLTEAFF. CDR3 nucleotide sequence: TGTGCCAGCAGAACGCACGGACTTACTGAAGCTTTCTTT.

The chain uses TRBV19 and TRBJ2-7; D may be TRBD2 (5 bases). Per germline, CDR1 LNHDA and CDR2 SQIVND (reference sequence). V lost 7 bases, J lost 1 base, and 14 bases lay in between. This CDR3 contains 14 residues. The CDR3: CASNPGTTSYEQYF. The CDR3, as DNA: TGTGCCAGTAACCCGGGAACAACGTCCTACGAGCAGTACTTC.

The V gene is TRBV28, the J gene TRBJ2-5; TRBD2 matches at 9 bases. This CDR3 has 15 amino acids. J lost 5 bases, V lost 5 bases, and 9 bases had no gene match. CDR1 and CDR2 from the germline V gene are MDHEN and SYDVKM. For the CDR3, the DNA is TGTGCCAGCAGTATGACTAGCGGACTTGGGGAGACCCAGTACTTC. It encodes CASSMTSGLGETQYF.

Details on this clone: Other DNA sequences in this sample translate to the same CDR3. V and J are TRBV5-1 and TRBJ1-2, with 9 bases identical to TRBD1. V shed 0 bases, J shed 8 bases, and the junction held 5 bases outside the gene matches. CDR3 length: 14 residues. Per germline, CDR1 SGHRS and CDR2 YFSETQ. CDR3 sequence (DNA): TGCGCCAGCAGCTTGGGCGGACAGGGGAGCGGCTACACCTTC. Translation gives CASSLGGQGSGYTF.

This chain connects TRBV5-1 to TRBJ2-7; TRBD2 is a possible D gene (7 bases). V lost 5 bases and J 2 bases, leaving 11 bases between the germline ends. Germline loops: CDR1 SGHRS, CDR2 YFSETQ. This CDR3 has 13 residues. As DNA, the CDR3 is TGCGCCAGCAGTGTAGGGGGGGCCTACGAGCAGTACTTC. Encoded protein: CASSVGGAYEQYF.

The chain couples TRBV2 to TRBJ1-6, with a tentative D call TRBD1 (5 bases). Trimming took off 1 base at V and 9 bases at J, with 13 bases between the two ends. Germline V gene data show CDR1 as SNHLY and CDR2 as FYNNEI. The CDR3 extends over 15 amino acids. CDR3 protein: CASSEESGRASPLHF. CDR3 bases: TGTGCCAGCAGTGAAGAGTCTGGCAGGGCTTCACCCCTCCACTTT.

The V call is TRBV13, the J call TRBJ2-7, with TRBD2 identical over 10 bases. This CDR3 comprises 14 residues. After removal of 7 bases from V and 2 bases from J, the junction contained 5 bases not matched to a gene. Germline V gives CDR1 PRHDT, CDR2 FYEKMQ (reference sequence). Written as DNA, the CDR3 is TGTGCCAGCACCGTAGCGGGGGGAGCCTACGAGCAGTACTTC. Its protein is CASTVAGGAYEQYF.

The CDR3 coding sequence is TGTGCCAGCAGCTTACAGCGGGAGTTCGGAGATACGCAGTATTTT. Translating it yields CASSLQREFGDTQYF. The rearrangement uses TRBV5-4 and TRBJ2-3, with 8 bases lining up with TRBD2. This CDR3 region has 15 residues. V shed 2 bases and J 5 bases; nucleotides not matched to a gene: 7. Looked up from germline, CDR1 is SGHNT and CDR2 is YYREEE (reference sequence).

V is TRBV24-1 and J is TRBJ1-4; no firm D call. CDR1 and CDR2 (germline): KGHDR, SFDVKD. This CDR3 comprises 15 residues. Trimming stripped 3 bases from V and 5 bases from J, with 12 bases between. This chain's CDR3 is CATSDAGSKNEKLFF. The DNA for the CDR3 is TGTGCCACCAGTGATGCAGGTAGTAAAAATGAAAAACTGTTTTTT.

The genes are TRBV27 and TRBJ2-2; 9 nucleotides align to TRBD2. CDR1 and CDR2 (germline): MNHEY, SMNVEV (reference sequence). The CDR3 spans 16 residues. V lost 6 bases to trimming and J lost 0 bases; unmatched junction nucleotides: 5. CDR3 nucleotides: TGTGCCAGCAGGGGGCTAGCGGGGACGAACACCGGGGAGCTGTTTTTT. Amino acids: CASRGLAGTNTGELFF.

This chain links TRBV25-1 with TRBJ2-7, with TRBD1 identical over 8 bases. The J segment lost 5 bases and the V segment lost 1 base, leaving 13 bases of the junction unmatched. The CDR3 length is 17 residues. Germline assignment: CDR1 MGHDK and CDR2 SYGVNS. CDR3 bases: TGTGCCAGCAGTGAATTTTTTTTGCAGGGACAGGCCCACGAGCAGTACTTC. Protein product: CASSEFFLQGQAHEQYF.

V is TRBV19 and J is TRBJ2-1; 12 bases are a match to TRBD2. Germline V gene sequence: CDR1 LNHDA, CDR2 SQIVND (reference sequence). There are 15 residues in the CDR3. After removal of 4 bases from V and 4 bases from J, the junction contained 2 bases not matched to a gene. The CDR3 region has the DNA TGTGCCAGTAGTAGACTAGCGGGGGCTTACAATGAGCAGTTCTTC. Translated, it gives CASSRLAGAYNEQFF.

The DNA for the CDR3 is TGTGCCAGCAGCCCGCAGCGGGGGGGCACAGATACGCAGTATTTT. Translating it yields CASSPQRGGTDTQYF. The rearrangement links TRBV11-2 to TRBJ2-3; the match to TRBD2 covers 9 bases. Germline V gene lookup returns CDR1 SGHAT and CDR2 FQNNGV. The CDR3 has 15 residues. Trimming cost V 5 bases and J 1 base; bases outside gene matches: 4.

J is TRBJ2-7 and V is TRBV12-3 or TRBV12-4, with 7 bases matching TRBD1. The junction had 4 bases not matched to a gene; V was cut back by 7 bases and J by 1 base. The CDR3 consists of 13 residues. CDR3 protein: CASNTGESYEQYF. The CDR3 region has the DNA TGTGCCAGCAATACAGGGGAATCCTACGAGCAGTACTTC.

This clone showed up just once. This sample includes further DNA sequences coding for the same CDR3. The CDR3 DNA sequence: TGTGCCAGCTCACCAGGGACAGTGAACACCGGGGAGCTGTTTTTT. Translation: CASSPGTVNTGELFF. The chain has TRBV18 and TRBJ2-2; 7 nucleotides match TRBD1. J lost 1 base, V lost 2 bases, and 1 base had no gene match. The CDR3 runs to 15 residues. CDR1 is KGHSH and CDR2 is LQKENI in the germline V gene.

The table lists this clone with a few counts. The CDR3 sequence is CASSYSTGGNYGYTF. CDR3 nucleotides: TGTGCCAGCAGTTACTCGACAGGGGGGAACTATGGCTACACCTTC. V usage is TRBV6-5 and J usage is TRBJ1-2, with 9 bases that match TRBD1. The CDR3 has 15 residues. With V trimmed by 0 bases and J by 2 bases, 1 base remained unmatched. CDR1 and CDR2 from the germline V gene are MNHEY and SVGAGI.